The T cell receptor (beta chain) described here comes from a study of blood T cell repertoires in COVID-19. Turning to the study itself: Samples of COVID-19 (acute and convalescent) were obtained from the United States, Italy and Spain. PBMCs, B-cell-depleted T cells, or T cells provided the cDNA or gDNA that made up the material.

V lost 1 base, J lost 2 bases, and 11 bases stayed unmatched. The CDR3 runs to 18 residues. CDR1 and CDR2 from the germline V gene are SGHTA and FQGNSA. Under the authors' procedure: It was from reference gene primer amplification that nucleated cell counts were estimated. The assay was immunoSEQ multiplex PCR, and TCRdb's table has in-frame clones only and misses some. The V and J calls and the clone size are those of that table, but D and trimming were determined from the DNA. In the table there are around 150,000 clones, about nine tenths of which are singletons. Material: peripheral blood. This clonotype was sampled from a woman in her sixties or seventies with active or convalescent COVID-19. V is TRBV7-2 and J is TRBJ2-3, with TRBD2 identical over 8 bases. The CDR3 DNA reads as TGTGCCAGCAGCTTAGGTACTAGCGGACCTACCCCCACAGATACGCAGTATTTT. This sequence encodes CASSLGTSGPTPTDTQYF.